One sample yielded the 7 T cell receptor beta chains listed below, sequenced in a study of CD8+ T cells in alopecia areata. RNA, once extracted, was reverse transcribed into cDNA for use as the sequencing template. Clones were read by immunoSEQ multiplex PCR, and TCRdb kept only the in-frame ones, dropping some. The table includes 140,000 or so clones, 51% detected once. This specimen was CD4+ T cells sorted from blood, taken at week 0. These receptors were obtained from a human donor with alopecia areata.

The chain joins TRBV28 to TRBJ1-5, with 8 bases matching TRBD1. The CDR3 consists of 14 residues. V shed 6 bases, J shed 5 bases, and the junction held 6 bases outside the gene matches. The V gene's germline CDR1 is MDHEN and CDR2 SYDVKM. The CDR3 DNA sequence: TGTGCCAGCAGCGCAGGGGGCGCGTATCAGCCCCAGCATTTT. As protein: CASSAGGAYQPQHF.

This sequence joins TRBV4-3 and TRBJ2-3, with D perhaps matching TRBD2 (6 bases). Germline V lookup: CDR1 LGHNA, CDR2 YSLEER. Trimming removed 0 bases at V and 0 bases at J, with 10 bases between. This CDR3 region has 16 residues. In nucleotides, the CDR3 is TGCGCCAGCAGCCAAGATGCCCGGGAGAGCACAGATACGCAGTATTTT. Protein: CASSQDARESTDTQYF.

The chain is built from TRBV6-1 and TRBJ1-1, with 7 positions matching TRBD1. The length of the CDR3 is 14 residues. The trim removed 8 bases at V and 3 bases at J, leaving 9 bases unmatched. The V gene's germline CDR1 is MNHNS and CDR2 SASEGT. The CDR3, as DNA: TGTGCCAGCGTCACCACAGGGGATGACACTGAAGCTTTCTTT. Translating gives CASVTTGDDTEAFF.

This rearrangement joins TRBV6-5 to TRBJ1-1; D gene unclear. Germline V CDR1 and CDR2: MNHEY, SVGAGI. Deletions cut 1 base from V and 1 base from J, with 7 bases between. There are 14 residues in the CDR3. CDR3 sequence: CASSYWEGNTEAFF. CDR3 sequence (DNA): TGTGCCAGCAGTTACTGGGAGGGGAACACTGAAGCTTTCTTT.

The chain is built from TRBV15 and TRBJ2-5; D uncertain. Deletions cut 0 bases from V and 7 bases from J, with 9 bases between. The CDR3 sequence is 13 residues long. The germline V gene encodes CDR1 LNHNV and CDR2 YYDKDF (reference sequence). CDR3 in DNA: TGTGCCACCAGCAGAGATCCCGGTGGGACCCAGTACTTC. Residues: CATSRDPGGTQYF.

This sequence joins TRBV10-3 and TRBJ2-2; D remains ambiguous. CDR3 length equals 14 residues. Germline CDR1 and CDR2: ENHRY and SYGVKD. Trimming shortened V by 8 bases and J by 3 bases, and 13 bases separated the two germline ends. The CDR3 loop is CAILLRPDTGELFF. CDR3 sequence (DNA): TGTGCCATCTTACTTCGGCCGGACACCGGGGAGCTGTTTTTT.

The chain joins TRBV25-1 to TRBJ1-1; maybe TRBD1 (6 bases). Germline CDR1 and CDR2: MGHDK and SYGVNS. CDR3 length equals 11 residues. Deletions cut 8 bases from V and 8 bases from J, with 12 bases between. CDR3 residues: CASQRTAEAFF. The CDR3 DNA reads as TGTGCCAGCCAGAGGACAGCGGAAGCTTTCTTT. The complete variable domain, with remaining parts taken from reference TRBV25-1 and TRBJ1-1, reads EADIYQTPRYLVIGTGKKITLECSQTMGHDKMYWYQQDPGMELHLIHYSYGVNSTEKGDLSSESTVSRIRTEHFPLTLESARPSHTSQYLCASQRTAEAFFGQGTRLTVV.